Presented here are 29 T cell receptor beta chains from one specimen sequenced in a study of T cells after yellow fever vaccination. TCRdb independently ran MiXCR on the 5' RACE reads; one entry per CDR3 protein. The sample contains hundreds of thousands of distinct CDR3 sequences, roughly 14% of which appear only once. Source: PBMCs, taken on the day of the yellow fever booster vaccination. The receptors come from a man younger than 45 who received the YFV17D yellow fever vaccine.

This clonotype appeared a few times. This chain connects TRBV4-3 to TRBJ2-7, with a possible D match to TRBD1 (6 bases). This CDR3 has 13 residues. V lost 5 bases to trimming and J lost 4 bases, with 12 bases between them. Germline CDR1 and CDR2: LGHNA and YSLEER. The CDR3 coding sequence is TGCGCCAGCAGCAGAGGACAGTATTACGAGCAGTACTTC. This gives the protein CASSRGQYYEQYF.

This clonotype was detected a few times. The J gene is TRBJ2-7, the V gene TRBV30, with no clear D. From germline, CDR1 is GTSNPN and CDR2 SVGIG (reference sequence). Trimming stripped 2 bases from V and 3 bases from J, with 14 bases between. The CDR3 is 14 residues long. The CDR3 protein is CAWSFGTESYEQYF. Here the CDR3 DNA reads TGTGCCTGGAGTTTTGGAACAGAGAGCTACGAGCAGTACTTC.

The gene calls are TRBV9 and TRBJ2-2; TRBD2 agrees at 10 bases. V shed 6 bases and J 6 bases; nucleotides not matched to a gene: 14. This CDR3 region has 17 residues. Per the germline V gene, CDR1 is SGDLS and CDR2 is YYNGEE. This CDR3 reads CASTSRTSGTGAGELFF. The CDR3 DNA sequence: TGTGCCAGCACCAGTCGGACTAGCGGAACCGGAGCCGGGGAGCTGTTTTTT.

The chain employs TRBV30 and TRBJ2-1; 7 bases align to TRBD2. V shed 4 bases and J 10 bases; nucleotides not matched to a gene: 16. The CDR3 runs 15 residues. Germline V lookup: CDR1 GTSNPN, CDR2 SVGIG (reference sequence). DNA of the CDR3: TGTGCCTGGATCCCGGCTAGCGGACTTAAGAACGAGCAGTTCTTC. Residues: CAWIPASGLKNEQFF. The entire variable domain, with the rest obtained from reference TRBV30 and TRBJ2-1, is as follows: SQTIHQWPATLVQPVGSPLSLECTVEGTSNPNLYWYRQAAGRGLQLLFYSVGIGQISSEVPQNLSASRPQDRQFILSSKKLLLSDSGFYLCAWIPASGLKNEQFFGPGTRLTVL.

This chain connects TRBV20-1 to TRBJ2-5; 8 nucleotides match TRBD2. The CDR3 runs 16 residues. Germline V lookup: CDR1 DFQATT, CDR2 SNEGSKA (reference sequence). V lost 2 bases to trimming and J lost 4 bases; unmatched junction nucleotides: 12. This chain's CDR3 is CSARFLLVAGRETQYF. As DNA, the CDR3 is TGCAGTGCTAGATTCCTTCTGGTAGCGGGAAGAGAGACCCAGTACTTC.

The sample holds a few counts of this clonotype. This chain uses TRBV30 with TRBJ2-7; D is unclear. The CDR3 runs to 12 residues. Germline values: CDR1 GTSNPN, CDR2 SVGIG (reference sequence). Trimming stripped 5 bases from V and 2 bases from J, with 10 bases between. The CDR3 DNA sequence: TGTGCCTGGGGGCTCGGTGCCTACGAGCAGTACTTC. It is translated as CAWGLGAYEQYF.

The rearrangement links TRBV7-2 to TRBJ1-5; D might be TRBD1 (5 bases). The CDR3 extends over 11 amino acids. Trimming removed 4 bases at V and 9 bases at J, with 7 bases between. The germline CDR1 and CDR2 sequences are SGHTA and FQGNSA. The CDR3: CASSSGGPQHF. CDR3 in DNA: TGTGCCAGCAGCTCCGGGGGGCCCCAGCATTTT.

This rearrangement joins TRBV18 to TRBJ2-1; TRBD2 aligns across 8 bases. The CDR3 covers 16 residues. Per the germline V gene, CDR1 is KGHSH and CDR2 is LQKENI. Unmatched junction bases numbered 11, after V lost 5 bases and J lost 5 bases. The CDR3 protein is CASSTPTSGLNNEQFF. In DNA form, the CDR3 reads TGTGCCAGCTCAACCCCCACTAGCGGTCTAAACAATGAGCAGTTCTTC.

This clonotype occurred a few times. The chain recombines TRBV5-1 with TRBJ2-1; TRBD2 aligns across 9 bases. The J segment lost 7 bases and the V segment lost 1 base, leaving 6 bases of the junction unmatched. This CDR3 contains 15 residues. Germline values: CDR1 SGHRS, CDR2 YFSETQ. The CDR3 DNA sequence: TGCGCCAGCAGCTTGTTAGCGGGAGAGATTAATGAGCAGTTCTTC. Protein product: CASSLLAGEINEQFF.

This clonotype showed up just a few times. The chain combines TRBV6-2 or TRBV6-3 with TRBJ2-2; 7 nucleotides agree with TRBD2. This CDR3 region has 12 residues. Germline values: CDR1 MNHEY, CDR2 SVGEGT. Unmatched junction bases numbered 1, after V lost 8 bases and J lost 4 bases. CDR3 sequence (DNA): TGTGCCAGCGGGAGGGCCACCGGGGAGCTGTTTTTT. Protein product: CASGRATGELFF.

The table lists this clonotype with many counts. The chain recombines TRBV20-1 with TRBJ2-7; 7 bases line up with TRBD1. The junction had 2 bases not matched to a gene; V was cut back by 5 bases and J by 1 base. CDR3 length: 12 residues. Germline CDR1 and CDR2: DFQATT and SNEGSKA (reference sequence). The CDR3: CSAYRGSYEQYF. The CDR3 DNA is TGCAGTGCTTACAGGGGTTCCTACGAGCAGTACTTC.

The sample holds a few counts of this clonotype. CDR3 region: CASSYLGDSYNEQFF. CDR3 nucleotide sequence: TGTGCCAGCAGTTACTTGGGGGACTCCTACAATGAGCAGTTCTTC. The J gene is TRBJ2-1, the V gene TRBV6-5, with D tentatively TRBD1 or TRBD2 (5 bases each). With 1 base removed from V and 0 bases from J, the gap between germline ends came to 7 bases. This CDR3 has 15 amino acids. Germline V gives CDR1 MNHEY, CDR2 SVGAGI.

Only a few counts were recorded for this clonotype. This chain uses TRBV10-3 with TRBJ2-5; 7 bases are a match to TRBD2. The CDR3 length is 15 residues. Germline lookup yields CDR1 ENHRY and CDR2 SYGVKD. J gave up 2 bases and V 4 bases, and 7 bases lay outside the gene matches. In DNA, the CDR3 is TGTGCCATCAGTGGTACTAGCGAGCTACAAGAGACCCAGTACTTC. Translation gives CAISGTSELQETQYF.

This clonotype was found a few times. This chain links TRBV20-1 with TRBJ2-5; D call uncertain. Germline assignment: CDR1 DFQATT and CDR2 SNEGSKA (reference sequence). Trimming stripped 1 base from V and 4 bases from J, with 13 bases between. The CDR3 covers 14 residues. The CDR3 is CSARGQRSRETQYF. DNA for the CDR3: TGCAGTGCTAGAGGTCAGAGAAGTCGAGAGACCCAGTACTTC.

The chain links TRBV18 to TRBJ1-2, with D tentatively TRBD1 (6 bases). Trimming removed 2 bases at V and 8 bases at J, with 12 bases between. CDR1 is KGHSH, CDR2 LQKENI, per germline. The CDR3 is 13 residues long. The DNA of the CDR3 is TGTGCCAGCTCACCATCCAGGGGAGAAGGCTACACCTTC. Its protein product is CASSPSRGEGYTF. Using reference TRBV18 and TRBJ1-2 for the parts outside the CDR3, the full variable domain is NAGVMQNPRHLVRRRGQEARLRCSPMKGHSHVYWYRQLPEEGLKFMVYLQKENIIDESGMPKERFSAEFPKEGPSILRIQQVVRGDSAAYFCASSPSRGEGYTFGSGTRLTVV.

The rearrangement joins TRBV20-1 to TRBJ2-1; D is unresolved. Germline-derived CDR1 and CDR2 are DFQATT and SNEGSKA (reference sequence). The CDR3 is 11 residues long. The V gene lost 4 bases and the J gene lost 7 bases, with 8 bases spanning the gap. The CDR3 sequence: CSAIQENEQFF. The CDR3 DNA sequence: TGCAGTGCTATTCAAGAGAATGAGCAGTTCTTC.

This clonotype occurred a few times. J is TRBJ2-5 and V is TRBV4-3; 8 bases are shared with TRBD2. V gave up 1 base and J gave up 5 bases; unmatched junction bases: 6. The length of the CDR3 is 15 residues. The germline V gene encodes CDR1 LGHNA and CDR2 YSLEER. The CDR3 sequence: CASSQGSGSGETQYF. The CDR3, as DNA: TGCGCCAGCAGCCAAGGGAGCGGGAGTGGGGAGACCCAGTACTTC.

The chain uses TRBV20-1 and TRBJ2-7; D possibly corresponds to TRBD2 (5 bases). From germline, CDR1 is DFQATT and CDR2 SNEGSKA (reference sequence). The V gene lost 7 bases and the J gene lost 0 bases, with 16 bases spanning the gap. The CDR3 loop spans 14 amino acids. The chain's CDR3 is CSGRGGWYSYEQYF. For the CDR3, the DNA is TGCAGTGGACGGGGTGGGTGGTACTCCTACGAGCAGTACTTC.

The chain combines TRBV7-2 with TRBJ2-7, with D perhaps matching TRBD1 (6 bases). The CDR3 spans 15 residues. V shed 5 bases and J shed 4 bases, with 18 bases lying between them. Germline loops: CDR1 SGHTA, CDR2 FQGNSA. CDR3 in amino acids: CASSNRVNFGYEQYF. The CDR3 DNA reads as TGTGCCAGCAGCAACAGGGTTAACTTTGGGTACGAGCAGTACTTC.

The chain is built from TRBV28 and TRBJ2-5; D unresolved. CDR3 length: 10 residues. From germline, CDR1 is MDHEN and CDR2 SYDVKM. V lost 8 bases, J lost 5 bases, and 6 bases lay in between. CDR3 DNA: TGTGCCAGCCAAGGGGAGACCCAGTACTTC. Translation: CASQGETQYF.

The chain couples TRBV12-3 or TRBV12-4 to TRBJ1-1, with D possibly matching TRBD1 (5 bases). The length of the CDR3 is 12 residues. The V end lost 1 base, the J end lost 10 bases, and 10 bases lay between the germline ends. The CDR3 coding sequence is TGTGCCAGCAGTTTAGGGGCAGGGAGAGCTTTCTTT. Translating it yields CASSLGAGRAFF.

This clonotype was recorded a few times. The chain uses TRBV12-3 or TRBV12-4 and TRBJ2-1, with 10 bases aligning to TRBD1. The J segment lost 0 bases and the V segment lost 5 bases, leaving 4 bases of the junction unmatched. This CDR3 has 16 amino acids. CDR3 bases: TGTGCCAGCAGTAGGGACAGGGGAAGCTCCTACAATGAGCAGTTCTTC. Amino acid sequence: CASSRDRGSSYNEQFF.

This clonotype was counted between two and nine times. The CDR3 is CSASGQGENSNQPQHF. CDR3 nucleotide sequence: TGCAGTGCTAGCGGACAGGGGGAAAATAGCAATCAGCCCCAGCATTTT. The rearrangement joins TRBV20-1 to TRBJ1-5, with TRBD1 identical over 10 bases. The CDR3 sequence is 16 residues long. The germline V gene has CDR1 DFQATT and CDR2 SNEGSKA (reference sequence). The ends lost 3 bases at V and 0 bases at J; junction bases unmatched: 5.

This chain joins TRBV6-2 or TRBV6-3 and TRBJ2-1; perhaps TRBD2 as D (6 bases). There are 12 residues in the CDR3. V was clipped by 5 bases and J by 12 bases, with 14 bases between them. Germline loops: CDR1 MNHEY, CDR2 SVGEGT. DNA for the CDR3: TGTGCCAGCAGTGACCTCCTCGGGGGGCAGTTCTTC. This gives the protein CASSDLLGGQFF.

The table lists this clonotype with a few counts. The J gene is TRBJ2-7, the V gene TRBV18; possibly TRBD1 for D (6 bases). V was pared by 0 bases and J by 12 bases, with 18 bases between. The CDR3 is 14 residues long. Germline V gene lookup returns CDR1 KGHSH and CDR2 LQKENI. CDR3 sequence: CASSPPNMDRIRYF. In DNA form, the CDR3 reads TGTGCCAGCTCACCACCTAATATGGACAGAATCCGGTACTTC.

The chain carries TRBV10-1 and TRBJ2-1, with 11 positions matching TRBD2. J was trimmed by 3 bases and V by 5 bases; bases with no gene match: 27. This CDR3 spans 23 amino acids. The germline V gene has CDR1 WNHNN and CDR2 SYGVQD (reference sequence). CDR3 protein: CASSSEGSALLAGERFGYNEQFF. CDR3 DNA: TGCGCCAGCAGTTCAGAGGGGAGTGCCCTACTAGCGGGAGAGAGGTTCGGCTACAATGAGCAGTTCTTC.

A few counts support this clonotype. The DNA of the CDR3 is TGTGCCACCAGTGGAGGCACGGGGGATGATTTTATGGGAGATATCACCGGGGAGCTGTTTTTT. The encoded protein is CATSGGTGDDFMGDITGELFF. The chain joins TRBV24-1 to TRBJ2-2; D might be TRBD2 (6 bases). CDR1 and CDR2 from the germline V gene are KGHDR and SFDVKD. The CDR3 is 21 residues long. V lost 5 bases to trimming and J lost 4 bases, with 31 bases between them.

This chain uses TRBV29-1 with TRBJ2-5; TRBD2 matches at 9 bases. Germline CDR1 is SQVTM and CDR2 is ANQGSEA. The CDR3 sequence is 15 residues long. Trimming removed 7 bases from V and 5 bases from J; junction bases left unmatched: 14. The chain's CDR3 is CSAPRLAGYGETQYF. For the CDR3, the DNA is TGCAGCGCACCGCGGCTAGCGGGATATGGGGAGACCCAGTACTTC.

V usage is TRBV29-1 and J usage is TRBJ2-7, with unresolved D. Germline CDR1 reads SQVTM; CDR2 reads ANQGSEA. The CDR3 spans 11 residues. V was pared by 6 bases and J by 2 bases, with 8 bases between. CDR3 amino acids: CSVKSPYEQYF. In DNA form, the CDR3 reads TGCAGCGTAAAGAGCCCCTACGAGCAGTACTTC.